Presented here are 29 T cell receptor beta chains from one specimen sequenced in a study of shared clonotypes between healthy human individuals. Sequenced by immunoSEQ multiplex PCR; TCRdb stores in-frame clones only, minus some. The table lists around 1,100,000 clones, approximately 75% of them singletons, with about 0.89% in the top ten. Sequenced material: memory CD4+ T cells from PBMCs. Subset indicated: CD45RA-negative fraction. The receptors shown here come from a man between 18 and 29 years old in good health. Some clones in this sample may be carry-over from other donors' samples.

This chain uses TRBV27 with TRBJ1-5; no firm D call. The CDR3 is 13 amino acids. With 5 bases removed from V and 5 bases from J, the gap between germline ends came to 10 bases. Germline V gene lookup returns CDR1 MNHEY and CDR2 SMNVEV (reference sequence). The DNA for the CDR3 is TGTGCCAGCAGTCAACGGGAAGATCAGCCCCAGCATTTT. Translation: CASSQREDQPQHF.

The chain uses TRBV4-2 and TRBJ1-5, with 9 bases matching TRBD1. This CDR3 comprises 17 residues. CDR1 and CDR2 (germline): LGHNA, YNFKEQ. Trimming took 5 bases from V and 0 from J; bases not matched to a gene: 8. CDR3 coding DNA: TGTGCCAGCAGCTTATCGACAGGGGGTAATAGCAATCAGCCCCAGCATTTT. This sequence encodes CASSLSTGGNSNQPQHF.

The chain uses TRBV9 and TRBJ2-3; no clear D gene. CDR1 and CDR2 from the germline V gene are SGDLS and YYNGEE. The CDR3 spans 15 residues. V was shortened by 0 bases and J by 0 bases, with 8 bases between the two germline ends. DNA for the CDR3: TGTGCCAGCAGCGTAGGCCGGCTTAGCACAGATACGCAGTATTTT. Amino acid sequence: CASSVGRLSTDTQYF.

This chain joins TRBV27 and TRBJ2-3; the D is unclear. Germline V gene lookup returns CDR1 MNHEY and CDR2 SMNVEV (reference sequence). V lost 0 bases and J 6 bases, leaving 10 bases between the germline ends. The length of the CDR3 is 14 residues. The CDR3: CASSLSHPPDTQYF. CDR3 sequence (DNA): TGTGCCAGCAGTTTATCGCACCCTCCGGATACGCAGTATTTT.

This clone showed up just once. The chain is built from TRBV19 and TRBJ2-3; unclear D gene. The CDR3 has 15 residues. V shed 4 bases and J shed 0 bases, with 11 bases lying between them. The germline gives CDR1 LNHDA, CDR2 SQIVND (reference sequence). CDR3 nucleotides: TGTGCCAGTAGTACCCGGACCAAAAGCACAGATACGCAGTATTTT. Its protein is CASSTRTKSTDTQYF.

This clone was counted a few times. V gene TRBV5-4 combines with J gene TRBJ2-1, with 7 positions matching TRBD1. J gave up 0 bases and V 4 bases, and 7 bases lay outside the gene matches. This CDR3 region has 16 residues. The germline CDR1 and CDR2 sequences are SGHNT and YYREEE (reference sequence). Written as DNA, the CDR3 is TGTGCCAGCAGCCGTGGAGGACAGGACTCCTACAATGAGCAGTTCTTC. Translation: CASSRGGQDSYNEQFF.

This chain links TRBV4-1 with TRBJ1-5; TRBD1 agrees at 8 bases. After removal of 0 bases from V and 7 bases from J, the junction contained 14 bases not matched to a gene. The V gene's germline CDR1 is MGHRA and CDR2 YSYEKL. This CDR3 contains 18 residues. CDR3 in DNA: TGCGCCAGCAGCCAAGACTTGCCTACAGGGGGATCAGGGCAGCCCCAGCATTTT. It codes for CASSQDLPTGGSGQPQHF.

Notes on this clone: One end of the junction does not line up with germline, which may come from a read error. The J gene is TRBJ2-5, the V gene TRBV5-1; 11 bases match TRBD2. The CDR3 contains 13 residues. Germline V gives CDR1 SGHRS, CDR2 YFSETQ. The CDR3 sequence: CASSSLAGVSADF. The CDR3 DNA reads TGCGCCAGCAGCTCACTAGCGGGAGTTTCTGCGGACTTC.

The chain has TRBV7-3 and TRBJ2-3, with 9 bases lining up with TRBD2. The trim removed 5 bases at V and 0 bases at J, leaving 3 bases unmatched. The CDR3 has 15 residues. Per the germline V gene, CDR1 is SGHTA and CDR2 is FQGTGA. The CDR3 reads CASSDSGRSTDTQYF. The CDR3 DNA sequence: TGTGCCAGCAGCGATAGCGGGAGAAGCACAGATACGCAGTATTTT. Using reference TRBV7-3 and TRBJ2-3 for the parts outside the CDR3, the full variable domain is GAGVSQTPSNKVTEKGKYVELRCDPISGHTALYWYRQSLGQGPEFLIYFQGTGAADDSGLPNDRFFAVRPEGSVSTLKIQRTERGDSAVYLCASSDSGRSTDTQYFGPGTRLTVL.

The chain couples TRBV28 to TRBJ2-7, with D possibly being TRBD1 (6 bases). V lost 2 bases and J 3 bases, leaving 14 bases between the germline ends. Germline lookup yields CDR1 MDHEN and CDR2 SYDVKM. The CDR3 is made up of 15 amino acids. In DNA, the CDR3 is TGTGCCAGCAGTTTAACAGGGACCCTACGCTACGAGCAGTACTTC. This gives the protein CASSLTGTLRYEQYF.

CDR3 nucleotide sequence: TGTGCCAGCAAGTCGCCGGACGGTGCGACAGGCACAGATACGCAGTATTTT. Its protein product is CASKSPDGATGTDTQYF. This rearrangement joins TRBV2 to TRBJ2-3, with D perhaps TRBD1 (5 bases). Between the trimmed V and J ends, which lost 7 bases and 1 base, there was a span of 21 bases. The CDR3 is made up of 17 amino acids. CDR1 and CDR2 from the germline V gene are SNHLY and FYNNEI.

Comment on this clone: This sample includes further DNA sequences coding for the same CDR3. This chain links TRBV18 with TRBJ2-7, with 7 positions matching TRBD2. V shed 3 bases, J shed 4 bases, and the junction held 3 bases outside the gene matches. Germline V gene sequence: CDR1 KGHSH, CDR2 LQKENI. The CDR3 runs to 13 residues. The DNA of the CDR3 is TGTGCCAGCTCACCGGGGGAGGGATACGAGCAGTACTTC. It specifies CASSPGEGYEQYF.

J is TRBJ2-1 and V is TRBV6-5; 8 nucleotides line up with TRBD1. Germline values: CDR1 MNHEY, CDR2 SVGAGI. The CDR3 runs to 15 residues. Trimming took 6 bases from V and 4 from J; bases not matched to a gene: 8. The DNA for the CDR3 is TGTGCCAGCAGCCCTGACAGGGGCGAATACAATGAGCAGTTCTTC. Translated, it gives CASSPDRGEYNEQFF.

The rearrangement links TRBV4-3 to TRBJ2-1, with TRBD1 matching 9 bases. Germline V CDR1 and CDR2: LGHNA, YSLEER. With V trimmed by 1 base and J by 0 bases, 16 bases remained unmatched. CDR3 length: 21 residues. For the CDR3, the DNA is TGCGCCAGCAGCCAAGTCGTCGCTCGGACAGGGGTCCAAAGCTCCTACAATGAGCAGTTCTTC. It encodes CASSQVVARTGVQSSYNEQFF.

V usage is TRBV5-1 and J usage is TRBJ2-1, with D possibly being TRBD2 (6 bases). Germline V gene sequence: CDR1 SGHRS, CDR2 YFSETQ. The V end was cut by 0 bases, the J end by 8 bases, with 12 bases between. The CDR3 has 14 residues. In DNA, the CDR3 is TGCGCCAGCAGCTTGGGCGGGACGGCCGATGAGCAGTTCTTC. It is translated as CASSLGGTADEQFF.

V is TRBV15 and J is TRBJ2-3, with 8 bases lining up with TRBD2. The CDR3 sequence is 14 residues long. J lost 3 bases, V lost 3 bases, and 2 bases had no gene match. CDR1 and CDR2 from the germline V gene are LNHNV and YYDKDF (reference sequence). CDR3 nucleotide sequence: TGTGCCACCAGCAGGCGACTAGCGACAGATACGCAGTATTTT. Amino acids: CATSRRLATDTQYF.

V usage is TRBV7-2 and J usage is TRBJ1-5, with D possibly TRBD1 on 6 matching bases. CDR1 SGHTA and CDR2 FQGNSA come from the germline V gene. Trimming removed 4 bases from V and 5 bases from J, with 15 bases in between. CDR3 length: 15 residues. The CDR3 reads CASSYSQGFDQPQHF. The CDR3 DNA reads TGTGCCAGCAGCTATTCACAGGGATTCGATCAGCCCCAGCATTTT. The variable domain in full, completed from reference TRBV7-2 and TRBJ1-5, reads GAGVSQSPSNKVTEKGKDVELRCDPISGHTALYWYRQSLGQGLEFLIYFQGNSAPDKSGLPSDRFSAERTGGSVSTLTIQRTQQEDSAVYLCASSYSQGFDQPQHFGDGTRLSIL.

This clone was observed at least ten times. The chain links TRBV5-4 to TRBJ2-5; 9 bases line up with TRBD2. Unmatched junction bases numbered 11, after V lost 0 bases and J lost 5 bases. There are 17 residues in the CDR3. Germline CDR1 reads SGHNT; CDR2 reads YYREEE (reference sequence). CDR3 in DNA: TGTGCCAGCAGCTTGGGGGCTAGCGGGATGGGGTACGAGACCCAGTACTTC. It specifies CASSLGASGMGYETQYF.

The rearrangement uses TRBV5-1 and TRBJ2-3, with 8 positions matching TRBD1. CDR3 length equals 15 residues. The ends lost 0 bases at V and 4 bases at J; junction bases unmatched: 4. Germline values: CDR1 SGHRS, CDR2 YFSETQ. The CDR3 bases are TGCGCCAGCAGCTTGGGACAGGGGATCCCAGATACGCAGTATTTT. Translation: CASSLGQGIPDTQYF.

The genes are TRBV4-1 and TRBJ2-5, with a weak D call TRBD2 (6 bases). Germline V gene data show CDR1 as MGHRA and CDR2 as YSYEKL. V gave up 0 bases and J gave up 1 base, with 18 bases separating them. There are 18 residues in the CDR3. The CDR3, as DNA: TGCGCCAGCAGCCAAGAAGTGGGGGGTTGGACCGGCCAAGAGACCCAGTACTTC. Its translation: CASSQEVGGWTGQETQYF.

The table lists this clone with a few counts. Other DNA variants within this sample encode the same CDR3. The chain employs TRBV6-5 and TRBJ2-7; 7 nucleotides align to TRBD2. Trimming cost V 6 bases and J 2 bases; bases outside gene matches: 1. The CDR3 loop spans 12 amino acids. Germline loops: CDR1 MNHEY, CDR2 SVGAGI. CDR3 amino acids: CASRGRAYEQYF. The CDR3 DNA reads as TGTGCCAGCAGGGGGAGGGCCTACGAGCAGTACTTC.

The chain uses TRBV2 and TRBJ2-7; possibly TRBD1 for D (5 bases). The CDR3 consists of 13 residues. Germline CDR1 and CDR2: SNHLY and FYNNEI. V was trimmed by 8 bases and J by 2 bases, leaving 13 bases between them. The CDR3 DNA is TGTGCCAGCCGAAGACAGCCCGCCTACGAGCAGTACTTC. Protein: CASRRQPAYEQYF.

The chain recombines TRBV7-2 with TRBJ2-3; 10 bases agree with TRBD2. Germline values: CDR1 SGHTA, CDR2 FQGNSA. This CDR3 has 16 amino acids. The V gene end was trimmed by 6 bases and the J gene end by 0 bases; junction bases not matched to a gene: 6. The CDR3 sequence: CASRQGLAASTDTQYF. CDR3 in DNA: TGTGCCAGCAGACAAGGACTAGCGGCAAGCACAGATACGCAGTATTTT.

The rearrangement uses TRBV7-2 and TRBJ1-2; weak D call: TRBD1 (5 bases). Germline-derived CDR1 and CDR2 are SGHTA and FQGNSA. Trimming stripped 2 bases from V and 6 bases from J, with 16 bases between. This CDR3 spans 15 amino acids. Here the CDR3 reads CASSLWGVSRDGYTF. The CDR3 DNA is TGTGCCAGCAGCTTATGGGGGGTTAGTAGGGATGGCTACACCTTC.

The gene calls are TRBV11-2 and TRBJ2-2; possibly TRBD1 for D (6 bases). V lost 5 bases and J lost 8, with 6 bases in between. The germline V gene encodes CDR1 SGHAT and CDR2 FQNNGV. This CDR3 spans 11 amino acids. The DNA of the CDR3 is TGTGCCAGCAGCCAGGGGGGGGAGCTGTTTTTT. Amino acid sequence: CASSQGGELFF. Together with reference TRBV11-2 and TRBJ2-2, the CDR3 gives the full variable domain: EAGVAQSPRYKIIEKRQSVAFWCNPISGHATLYWYQQILGQGPKLLIQFQNNGVVDDSQLPKDRFSAERLKGVDSTLKIQPAKLEDSAVYLCASSQGGELFFGEGSRLTVL.

J is TRBJ2-1 and V is TRBV18; D remains unclear. The V gene's germline CDR1 is KGHSH and CDR2 LQKENI. V was pared by 5 bases and J by 6 bases, with 5 bases between. The CDR3 spans 11 residues. CDR3 DNA sequence: TGTGCCAGCTCAGTGATCAATGAGCAGTTCTTC. Translated, it gives CASSVINEQFF.

CDR3: CASSSPGGYEQYF. CDR3 in DNA: TGCGCCAGCAGCTCCCCCGGCGGCTACGAGCAGTACTTC. The chain is built from TRBV5-1 and TRBJ2-7, with D unresolved. Germline V lookup: CDR1 SGHRS, CDR2 YFSETQ. Trimming cost V 3 bases and J 3 bases, with 10 bases left between them. This CDR3 is 13 amino acids long.

In DNA form, the CDR3 reads TGTGCCAGCAGCCCAATAGGGACCAAAGAAATCACCGGGGAGCTGTTTTTT. Amino acids: CASSPIGTKEITGELFF. The V call is TRBV7-2, the J call TRBJ2-2; D may correspond to TRBD1 or TRBD2 (5 bases each). Germline V lookup: CDR1 SGHTA, CDR2 FQGNSA. V lost 5 bases to trimming and J lost 4 bases, with 20 bases between them. The CDR3 has 17 residues.

This clone showed up just a few times. This chain uses TRBV9 with TRBJ1-5; D is undetermined. Between the trimmed V and J ends, which lost 3 bases and 8 bases, there was a span of 12 bases. There are 13 residues in the CDR3. Per germline, CDR1 SGDLS and CDR2 YYNGEE. CDR3 nucleotides: TGTGCCAGCAGCGACGGCTCAAGCAAGCCCCAGCATTTT. Translated, it gives CASSDGSSKPQHF.